This T cell receptor (beta chain) stems from a study of regulatory and conventional T cells in RAG deficiency. Findings of the study overall: Omenn CD25-high CD127-low cells may be activated cells, not true Tregs. Compared with controls, unique Treg TCR beta sequences dropped about 100-fold in Omenn syndrome and CID/AS. Shannon entropy was markedly lower and Simpson indices higher in RAG-deficient patients than control T-cell subsets.

Genomic DNA came from blood regulatory T cells gated CD4+ CD25-high CD127-low. V was cut by 0 bases and J by 7 bases, with 9 bases left in between. The CDR3 is made up of 13 amino acids. CDR1 is SGHVS and CDR2 is FQNEAQ in the germline V gene. Comment on this clone: Its antigen is still unknown.

Generated by immunoSEQ multiplex PCR, the TCRdb table keeps only in-frame clones and is missing some. The table lists over 8,000 clones, about 89% of them singletons. This same sample was also part of a study on regulatory T cells. That report notes: The PCR used 52 TRBV and 13 TRBJ primers. In patients, unique TRB V-J pairs were restricted and V/J usage skewed, especially in Tregs.

The clonotype originates from a human donor in good health. Sequencing used Tregs sorted from blood. This chain uses TRBV7-8 with TRBJ1-1; maybe TRBD1 (5 bases). CDR3 protein: CASSLARDFEAFF. In nucleotides, the CDR3 is TGTGCCAGCAGCTTAGCCCGGGACTTTGAAGCTTTCTTT.